This TCR beta chain is from a study of blood T cell repertoires in COVID-19. Study summary: From the United States, Italy and Spain came samples of acute and convalescent COVID-19. PBMCs, B-cell-depleted T cells, or T cells provided the cDNA or gDNA that made up the material.

In the authors' methods: Cell counts per sample came from amplifying reference gene primers. Clones were sequenced by immunoSEQ multiplex PCR, and TCRdb holds only the in-frame ones, with some missing. That table gives V, J and clone size, and the DNA gave D and trimming. The sample holds just over 90,000 clones, about 88% seen once. CDR3 length equals 13 residues. Trimming cost V 11 bases and J 5 bases; bases outside gene matches: 7. CDR1 is SNHLY, CDR2 FYNNEI, per germline. This TCR was sampled from a woman aged 80 or over with acute or convalescent COVID-19. Sequenced material: peripheral blood. V usage is TRBV2 and J usage is TRBJ2-5, with TRBD2 matching over 11 bases. This CDR3 is CAGGLAGTETQYF. The CDR3 nucleotides read TGTGCCGGAGGACTAGCGGGCACTGAGACCCAGTACTTC.